These T cell receptor beta chains were read from a single sample in a study of T cell responses to AZD1222 COVID-19 vaccine. Data came from immunoSEQ multiplex PCR; TCRdb stores just in-frame clones and leaves some out. The profile shows roughly 120,000 clones, 80% to 90% of them singletons. The sample in question was peripheral blood, obtained on day 0 of AZD1222 vaccination. The origin of the receptors is an adult in good health. The CDR3 runs from the conserved cysteine through the conserved F or W. Each record gives: V gene, CDR3 length, clone size, D gene, J gene, CDR3 protein, CDR3 DNA. A D gene is named only where the DNA matches it firmly. Clone sizes are given selectively: once, few, many, or a class where the clone is expanded.

TRBV3-1/TRBV3-2,13,-,TRBD1,TRBJ1-2,CASSGDRGRGYTF,TGTGCCAGCAGCGGGGACAGGGGTCGTGGCTACACCTTC
TRBV14,13,-,-,TRBJ2-7,CASSQPLGYEQYF,TGTGCCAGCAGCCAACCCCTGGGATACGAGCAGTACTTC
TRBV2,15,few,-,TRBJ1-6,CASSEQGSRDSPLHF,TGTGCCAGCAGTGAACAGGGAAGTCGCGATTCACCCCTCCACTTT
TRBV27,16,-,-,TRBJ1-5,CASSLRGEGRNQPQHF,TGTGCCAGCAGTTTACGGGGTGAAGGCCGAAATCAGCCCCAGCATTTT
TRBV7-2,15,few,-,TRBJ1-3,CASSLGASSGNTIYF,TGTGCCAGCAGCTTAGGGGCTTCCTCTGGAAACACCATATATTTT
TRBV18,15,-,TRBD1,TRBJ2-7,CASSPPTGGLYEQYF,TGTGCCAGCTCACCACCGACAGGGGGTCTCTACGAGCAGTACTTC
TRBV3-1/TRBV3-2,15,-,-,TRBJ1-6,CASSQDQDYNSPLHF,TGTGCCAGCAGCCAAGATCAGGACTATAATTCACCCCTCCACTTT
TRBV3-1/TRBV3-2,16,-,-,TRBJ2-5,CASSRPTKRAEETQYF,TGTGCCAGCAGCCGCCCGACCAAAAGAGCGGAAGAGACCCAGTACTTC
TRBV21-1,19,once,-,TRBJ1-5,CASSYPFSPGTETDQPQHF,TGTGCCAGCAGCTATCCTTTCTCCCCCGGGACAGAGACCGATCAGCCCCAGCATTTT
TRBV11-2,15,-,-,TRBJ1-5,CASSLSRGGNQPQHF,TGTGCCAGCAGCTTAAGCCGGGGAGGCAATCAGCCCCAGCATTTT
TRBV7-9,12,-,-,TRBJ1-1,CASMGRSTEAFF,TGTGCCAGCATGGGCAGAAGCACTGAAGCTTTCTTT
TRBV4-3,13,-,-,TRBJ2-7,CASSQDRSYEQYF,TGCGCCAGCAGCCAAGATCGCTCCTACGAGCAGTACTTC
TRBV30,16,-,-,TRBJ2-1,CAWSSIDRDTHNEQFF,TGTGCCTGGAGTTCAATCGATCGGGACACCCACAATGAGCAGTTCTTC
TRBV6-2/TRBV6-3,20,-,TRBD2,TRBJ2-7,CASSYRPNERGGPPSYEQYF,TGTGCCAGCAGTTATAGGCCGAACGAGCGGGGGGGCCCACCGTCCTACGAGCAGTACTTC
TRBV6-5,14,-,-,TRBJ1-1,CASSYEVKGAEAFF,TGTGCCAGCAGTTACGAGGTCAAGGGGGCTGAAGCTTTCTTT
TRBV7-2,15,-,-,TRBJ2-1,CASSLSPGWHNEQFF,TGTGCCAGCAGCTTATCGCCAGGGTGGCACAATGAGCAGTTCTTC